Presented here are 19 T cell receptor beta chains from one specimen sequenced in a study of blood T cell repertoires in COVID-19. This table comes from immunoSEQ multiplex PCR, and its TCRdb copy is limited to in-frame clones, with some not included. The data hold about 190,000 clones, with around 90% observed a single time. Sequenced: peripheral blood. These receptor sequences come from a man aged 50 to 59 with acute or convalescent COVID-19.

In DNA, the CDR3 is TGTGCCAGCAGCGTAGCGGGGACAGGGCCAAACACTGAAGCTTTCTTT. Encoded protein: CASSVAGTGPNTEAFF. This chain uses TRBV9 with TRBJ1-1, with 9 bases lining up with TRBD1. The V and J ends lost 0 bases and 2 bases, in that order; junction bases with no gene match: 5. Germline V CDR1 and CDR2: SGDLS, YYNGEE. CDR3 length equals 16 residues.

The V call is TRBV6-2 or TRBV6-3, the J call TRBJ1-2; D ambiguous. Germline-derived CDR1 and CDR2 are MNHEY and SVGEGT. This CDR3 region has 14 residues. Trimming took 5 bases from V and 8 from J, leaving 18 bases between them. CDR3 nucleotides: TGTGCCAGCAGTCCAGAAAACAGCCGACGGGGCTACACCTTC. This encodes CASSPENSRRGYTF.

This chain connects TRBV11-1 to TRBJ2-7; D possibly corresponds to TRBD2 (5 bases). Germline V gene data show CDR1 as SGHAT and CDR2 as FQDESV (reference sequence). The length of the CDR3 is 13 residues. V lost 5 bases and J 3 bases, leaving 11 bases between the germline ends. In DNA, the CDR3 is TGTGCCAGCAGCGGAACAACTAGCTACGAGCAGTACTTC. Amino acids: CASSGTTSYEQYF.

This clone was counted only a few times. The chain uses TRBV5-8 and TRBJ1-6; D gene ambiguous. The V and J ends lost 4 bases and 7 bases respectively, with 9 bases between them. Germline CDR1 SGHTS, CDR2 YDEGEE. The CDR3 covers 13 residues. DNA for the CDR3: TGTGCCAGCAGCCTTTGGGAGAATTCACCCCTCCACTTT. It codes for CASSLWENSPLHF. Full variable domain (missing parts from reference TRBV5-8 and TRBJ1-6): EAGVTQSPTHLIKTRGQQATLRCSPISGHTSVYWYQQALGLGLQFLLWYDEGEERNRGNFPPRFSGRQFPNYSSELNVNALELEDSALYLCASSLWENSPLHFGNGTRLTVT.

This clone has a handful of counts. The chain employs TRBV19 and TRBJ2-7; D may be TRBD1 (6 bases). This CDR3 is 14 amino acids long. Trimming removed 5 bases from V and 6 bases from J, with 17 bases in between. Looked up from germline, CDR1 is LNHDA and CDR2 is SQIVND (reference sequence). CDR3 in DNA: TGTGCCAGTAGTCGGACAGTTTCCCGTGTCGAGCAGTACTTC. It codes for CASSRTVSRVEQYF.

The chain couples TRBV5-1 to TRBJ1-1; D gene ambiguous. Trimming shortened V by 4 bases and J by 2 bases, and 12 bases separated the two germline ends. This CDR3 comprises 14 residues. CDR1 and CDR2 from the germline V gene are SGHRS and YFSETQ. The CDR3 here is CASSAPTRNTEAFF. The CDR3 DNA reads TGCGCCAGCAGCGCCCCGACACGAAACACTGAAGCTTTCTTT. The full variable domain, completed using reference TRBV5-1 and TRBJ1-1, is KAGVTQTPRYLIKTRGQQVTLSCSPISGHRSVSWYQQTPGQGLQFLFEYFSETQRNKGNFPGRFSGRQFSNSRSEMNVSTLELGDSALYLCASSAPTRNTEAFFGQGTRLTVV.

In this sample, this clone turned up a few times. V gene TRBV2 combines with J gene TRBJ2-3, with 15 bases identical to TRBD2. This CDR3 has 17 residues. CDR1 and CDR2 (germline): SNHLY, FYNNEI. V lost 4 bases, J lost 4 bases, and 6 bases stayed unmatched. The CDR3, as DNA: TGTGCCAGCAGTGCCGGGACTAGCGGGAGGAGGTCAGATACGCAGTATTTT. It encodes CASSAGTSGRRSDTQYF.

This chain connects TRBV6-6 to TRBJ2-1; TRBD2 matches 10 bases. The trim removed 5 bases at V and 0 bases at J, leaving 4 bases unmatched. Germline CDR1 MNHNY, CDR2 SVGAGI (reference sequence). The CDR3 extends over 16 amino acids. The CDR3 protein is CASSGLAASSYNEQFF. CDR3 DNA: TGTGCCAGCAGTGGACTAGCGGCAAGCTCCTACAATGAGCAGTTCTTC.

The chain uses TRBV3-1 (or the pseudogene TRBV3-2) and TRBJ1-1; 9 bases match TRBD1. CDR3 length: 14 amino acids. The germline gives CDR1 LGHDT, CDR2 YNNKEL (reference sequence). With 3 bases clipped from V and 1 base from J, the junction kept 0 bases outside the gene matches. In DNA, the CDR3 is TGTGCCAGCAGCCAGGACAGGGGGAACACTGAAGCTTTCTTT. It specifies CASSQDRGNTEAFF.

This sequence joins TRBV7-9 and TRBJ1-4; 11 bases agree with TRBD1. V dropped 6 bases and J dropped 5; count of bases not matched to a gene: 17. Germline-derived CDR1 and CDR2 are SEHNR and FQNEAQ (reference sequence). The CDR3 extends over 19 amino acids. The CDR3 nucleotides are TGTGCCAGCAGTTATTATTTACGGACAGGGGGCGCAAGGAATGAAAAACTGTTTTTT. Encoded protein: CASSYYLRTGGARNEKLFF.

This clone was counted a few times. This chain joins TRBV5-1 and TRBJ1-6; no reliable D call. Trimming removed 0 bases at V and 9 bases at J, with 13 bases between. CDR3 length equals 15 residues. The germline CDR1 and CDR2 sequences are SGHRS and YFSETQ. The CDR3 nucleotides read TGCGCCAGCAGCTTGGTTTCCGATAGTGGTTCACCCCTCCACTTT. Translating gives CASSLVSDSGSPLHF.

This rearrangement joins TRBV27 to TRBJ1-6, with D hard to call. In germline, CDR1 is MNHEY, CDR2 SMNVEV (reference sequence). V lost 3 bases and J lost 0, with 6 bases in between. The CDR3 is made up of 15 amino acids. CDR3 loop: CASSFGSSYNSPLHF. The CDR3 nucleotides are TGTGCCAGCAGTTTCGGTAGCTCCTATAATTCACCCCTCCACTTT.

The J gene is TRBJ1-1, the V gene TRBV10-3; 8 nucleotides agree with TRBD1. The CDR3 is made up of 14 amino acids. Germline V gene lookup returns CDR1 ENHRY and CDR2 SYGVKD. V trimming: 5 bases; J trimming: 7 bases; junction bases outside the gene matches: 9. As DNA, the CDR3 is TGTGCCATCAGTCCTCGGGACAGGTGGTTTGAAGCTTTCTTT. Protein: CAISPRDRWFEAFF.

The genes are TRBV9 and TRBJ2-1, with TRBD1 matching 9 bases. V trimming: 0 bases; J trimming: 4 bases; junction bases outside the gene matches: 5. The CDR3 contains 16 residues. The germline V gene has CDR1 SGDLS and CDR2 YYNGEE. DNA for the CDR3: TGTGCCAGCAGCGTAGAGGGGACAGGGAGGTACAATGAGCAGTTCTTC. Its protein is CASSVEGTGRYNEQFF.

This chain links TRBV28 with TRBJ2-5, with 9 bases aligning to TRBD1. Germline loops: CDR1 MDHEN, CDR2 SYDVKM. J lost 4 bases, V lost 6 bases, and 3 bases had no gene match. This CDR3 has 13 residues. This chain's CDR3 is CASRRQGGETQYF. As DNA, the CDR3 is TGTGCCAGCAGGAGACAGGGGGGAGAGACCCAGTACTTC. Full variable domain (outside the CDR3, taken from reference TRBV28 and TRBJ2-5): DVKVTQSSRYLVKRTGEKVFLECVQDMDHENMFWYRQDPGLGLRLIYFSYDVKMKEKGDIPEGYSVSREKKERFSLILESASTNQTSMYLCASRRQGGETQYFGPGTRLLVL.

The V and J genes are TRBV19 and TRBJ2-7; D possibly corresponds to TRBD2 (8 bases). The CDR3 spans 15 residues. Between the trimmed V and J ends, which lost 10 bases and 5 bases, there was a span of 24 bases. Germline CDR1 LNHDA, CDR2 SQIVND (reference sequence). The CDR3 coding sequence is TGTGCCACCGCGTCCGGGAGTAGCGGGACAGACGAGCAGTACTTC. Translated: CATASGSSGTDEQYF.

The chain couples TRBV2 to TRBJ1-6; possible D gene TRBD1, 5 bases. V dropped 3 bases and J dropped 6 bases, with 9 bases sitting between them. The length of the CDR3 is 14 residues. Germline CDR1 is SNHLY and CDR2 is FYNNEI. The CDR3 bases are TGTGCCAGCAGTGAGGCCAGGGCTAATTCACCCCTCCACTTT. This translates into CASSEARANSPLHF.

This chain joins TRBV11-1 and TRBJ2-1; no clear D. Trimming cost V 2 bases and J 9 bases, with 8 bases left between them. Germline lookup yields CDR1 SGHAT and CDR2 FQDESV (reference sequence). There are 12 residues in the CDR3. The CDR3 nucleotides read TGTGCCAGCAGCTTACGTGGCGGTGAGCAGTTCTTC. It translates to CASSLRGGEQFF.

The CDR3 nucleotides read TGTGCCAGCTCACAGGGGACAGGGAACCAGCCCCAGCATTTT. This translates into CASSQGTGNQPQHF. The chain links TRBV18 to TRBJ1-5; 9 positions match TRBD1. This CDR3 has 14 residues. Germline loops: CDR1 KGHSH, CDR2 LQKENI. The ends lost 4 bases at V and 7 bases at J; junction bases unmatched: 5.